This T cell receptor beta chain came from a study of cytomegalovirus exposure and HLA in healthy donors. Study-level results: What a later analysis reportedly showed was that an Asian-associated ancestry cluster had fewer N-insertions than the roughly 720-donor mean. Researchers counted some 150 TCR beta chains as cytomegalovirus-associated. Prediction of most subjects' HLA-A and HLA-B alleles by TCR beta sequences was reportedly accurate.

The PCR ran on 60 Vbeta and 13 Jbeta primers. The method was immunoSEQ multiplex PCR; TCRdb's version includes in-frame clones alone and lacks a portion of them. With around 100,000 clones in the sample, the ten largest clones hold about 3.8%. The donors were healthy bone marrow donors. Per the germline V gene, CDR1 is SGHAT and CDR2 is FQNNGV. The CDR3 is 17 residues long. V was cut by 2 bases and J by 0 bases, with 13 bases left in between. For this clone: Its antigen remains unidentified.

The V gene is TRBV11-2, the J gene TRBJ2-2; maybe TRBD2 (7 bases). Sequencing input: PBMCs. The origin of this receptor is a man younger than 40 in good health and CMV-seronegative. This chain's CDR3 is CASSLRGGHTNTGELFF. CDR3 nucleotides: TGTGCCAGCAGCTTAAGGGGGGGACATACGAACACCGGGGAGCTGTTTTTT.